This T cell receptor (beta chain) was captured by sequencing in a study of cytomegalovirus exposure and HLA in healthy donors. Study-wide background: As an earlier analysis found, about 190 million T cells yielded about 120 million unique TCR beta sequences. Findings and limits, study-wide: A few chains tied to CMV proved CMV antigen-specific in vitro.

Researchers ran the PCR with 60 Vbeta and 13 Jbeta primers. Libraries were prepared by immunoSEQ multiplex PCR; TCRdb keeps only in-frame clonotypes and omits some of them. This sample has about 110,000 clones; approximately 79% occur once, and the top ten carry 3.1%. Details on this clone: Its antigen is unidentified.

V dropped 3 bases and J dropped 1 base, with 7 bases sitting between them. Germline V CDR1 and CDR2: SGHNT, YYREEE (reference sequence). This CDR3 has 13 amino acids. V is TRBV5-4 and J is TRBJ2-5; no definite D call. Material for sequencing was PBMCs. The sequence came from a woman between 40 and 50 years old in good health and CMV-seronegative. CDR3 residues: CASSWARQETQYF. CDR3 nucleotides: TGTGCCAGCAGCTGGGCCCGCCAAGAGACCCAGTACTTC.